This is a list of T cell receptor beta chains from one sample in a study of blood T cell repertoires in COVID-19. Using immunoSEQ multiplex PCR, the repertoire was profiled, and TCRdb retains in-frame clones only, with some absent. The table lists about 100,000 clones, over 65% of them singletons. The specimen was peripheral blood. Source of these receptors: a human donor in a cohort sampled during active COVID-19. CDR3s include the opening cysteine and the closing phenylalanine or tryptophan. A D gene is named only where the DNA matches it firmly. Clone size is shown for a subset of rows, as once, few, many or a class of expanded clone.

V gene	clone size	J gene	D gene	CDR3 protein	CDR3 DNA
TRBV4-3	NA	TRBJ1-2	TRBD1	CASSRGTDPKDGYTF	TGCGCCAGCAGCCGGGGGACAGACCCCAAGGATGGCTACACCTTC
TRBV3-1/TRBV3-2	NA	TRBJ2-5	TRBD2	CASSQTSGAQETQYF	TGTGCCAGCAGCCAAACTAGCGGGGCCCAAGAGACCCAGTACTTC
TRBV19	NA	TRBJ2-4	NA	CASSMASKNIQYF	TGTGCCAGTAGTATGGCCTCCAAAAACATTCAGTACTTC
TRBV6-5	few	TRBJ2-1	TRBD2	CASSFRTSGPNNEQFF	TGTGCCAGCAGTTTCCGGACTAGCGGGCCAAACAATGAGCAGTTCTTC
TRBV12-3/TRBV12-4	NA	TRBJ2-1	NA	CASSFNWEQFF	TGTGCCAGCAGTTTCAACTGGGAGCAGTTCTTC
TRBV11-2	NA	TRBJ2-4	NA	CASSERQGGAKNIQYF	TGTGCCAGCAGCGAGCGACAGGGAGGAGCCAAAAACATTCAGTACTTC
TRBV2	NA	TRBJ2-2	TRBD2	CAKRRLAGRDGELFF	TGTGCAAAGCGAAGACTAGCGGGGCGCGACGGGGAGCTGTTTTTT
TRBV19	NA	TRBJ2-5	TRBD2	CASSIASSGRAKTQYF	TGTGCCAGTAGTATAGCGTCTAGCGGGAGGGCAAAGACCCAGTACTTC
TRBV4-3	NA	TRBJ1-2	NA	CASSQVRTTTNYGYTF	TGCGCCAGCAGCCAAGTTCGGACAACGACTAACTATGGCTACACCTTC
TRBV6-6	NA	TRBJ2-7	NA	CASSRGSSYEQYF	TGTGCCAGCAGTAGGGGGAGCTCCTACGAGCAGTACTTC
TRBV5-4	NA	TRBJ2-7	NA	CASSLYPGKQYF	TGTGCCAGCAGCTTATACCCCGGGAAGCAGTACTTC
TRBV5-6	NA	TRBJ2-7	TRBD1	CASSWGPTGGAYEQYF	TGTGCCAGCAGCTGGGGGCCGACAGGGGGTGCCTACGAGCAGTACTTC
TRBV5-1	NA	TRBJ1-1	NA	CASSDQGRSGTEAFF	TGCGCCAGCAGCGACCAGGGGCGGTCGGGCACTGAAGCTTTCTTT
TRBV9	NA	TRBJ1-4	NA	CASSVGGAREKLFF	TGTGCCAGCAGCGTAGGGGGCGCGAGGGAAAAACTGTTTTTT
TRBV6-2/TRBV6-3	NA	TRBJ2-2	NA	CASSRLLLNTGELFF	TGTGCCAGCAGCCGACTTCTGCTAAACACCGGGGAGCTGTTTTTT
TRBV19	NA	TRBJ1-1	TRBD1	CASSIGTGRTEAFF	TGTGCCAGTAGTATCGGGACAGGGCGGACTGAAGCTTTCTTT
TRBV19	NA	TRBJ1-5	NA	CASRLSGGNQPQHF	TGTGCCAGTAGACTTTCAGGGGGCAATCAGCCCCAGCATTTT
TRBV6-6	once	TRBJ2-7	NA	CASRSSGTLGEQYF	TGTGCCAGCAGGAGCTCCGGGACATTGGGCGAGCAGTACTTC
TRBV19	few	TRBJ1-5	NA	CAASRPGMDQPQHF	TGTGCCGCCAGCCGTCCAGGTATGGATCAGCCCCAGCATTTT
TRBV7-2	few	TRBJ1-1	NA	CASSSTGPDTEAFF	TGTGCCAGCAGCTCCACAGGGCCCGACACTGAAGCTTTCTTT
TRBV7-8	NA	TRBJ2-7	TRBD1	CASSPRDSAFRYEQYF	TGTGCCAGCAGCCCAAGGGACAGCGCTTTTCGCTACGAGCAGTACTTC
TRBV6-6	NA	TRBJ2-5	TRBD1	CASSYSGTGAETQYF	TGTGCCAGCAGTTACTCCGGGACAGGGGCTGAGACCCAGTACTTC
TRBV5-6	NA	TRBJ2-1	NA	CASSRDNEQFF	TGTGCCAGCAGCCGGGACAATGAGCAGTTCTTC
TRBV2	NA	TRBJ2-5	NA	CASSAFEEGLPGTQYF	TGTGCCAGCAGTGCCTTCGAAGAAGGACTACCCGGGACCCAGTACTTC
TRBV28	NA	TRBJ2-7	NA	CASGSTSFYEQYF	TGTGCCAGCGGTTCGACTAGTTTCTACGAGCAGTACTTC
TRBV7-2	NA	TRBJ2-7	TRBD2	CASTPIRSSGNYEQYF	TGTGCCAGCACCCCCATCCGTTCTAGCGGGAACTACGAGCAGTACTTC
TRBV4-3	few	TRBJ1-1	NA	CASSRGVSTEAFF	TGCGCCAGCAGCCGGGGGGTTTCCACTGAAGCTTTCTTT
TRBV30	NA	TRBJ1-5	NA	CAWRVSDSFGPQHF	TGTGCCTGGAGGGTTTCTGACTCCTTTGGGCCCCAGCATTTT
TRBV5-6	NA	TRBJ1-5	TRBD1	CASSSYQPPGGGQPQHF	TGTGCCAGCAGCTCCTACCAGCCACCAGGGGGCGGTCAGCCCCAGCATTTT
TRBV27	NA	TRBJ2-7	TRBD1	CASSGTGLGSYEQYF	TGTGCCAGCAGTGGGACAGGGTTAGGCTCCTACGAGCAGTACTTC
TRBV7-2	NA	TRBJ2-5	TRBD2	CASRGGRGQETQYF	TGTGCCAGCAGGGGAGGGCGGGGGCAAGAGACCCAGTACTTC
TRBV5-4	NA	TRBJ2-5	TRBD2	CASSLPSGGLETQYF	TGTGCCAGCAGCTTGCCTAGCGGGGGGTTAGAGACCCAGTACTTC
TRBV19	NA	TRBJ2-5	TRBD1	CASGTGDRETQYF	TGTGCCAGTGGGACAGGCGATCGGGAGACCCAGTACTTC
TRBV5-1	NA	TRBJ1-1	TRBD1	CASSRGQGTDEAFF	TGCGCCAGCAGCAGGGGACAGGGTACTGATGAAGCTTTCTTT
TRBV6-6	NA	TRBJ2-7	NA	CASSNLYEQYF	TGTGCCAGCAGTAATCTATACGAGCAGTACTTC
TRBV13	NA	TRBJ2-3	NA	CASSSGLTSTDTQYF	TGTGCCAGCAGCTCGGGACTTACTAGCACAGATACGCAGTATTTT
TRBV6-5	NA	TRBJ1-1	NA	CASSSRFNAFF	TGTGCCAGCAGCTCCCGTTTTAATGCTTTCTTT
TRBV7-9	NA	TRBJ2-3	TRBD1	CASSSGQGHQGDTQYF	TGTGCCAGCAGCTCCGGACAGGGACATCAAGGAGATACGCAGTATTTT
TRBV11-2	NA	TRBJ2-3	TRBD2	CASSSSTSGGVTDTQYF	TGTGCCAGCAGCTCCTCGACTAGCGGGGGGGTCACAGATACGCAGTATTTT